This T cell receptor beta chain stems from a study of T cell responses to AZD1222 COVID-19 vaccine. The CDR3 consists of 12 residues. CDR1 and CDR2 (germline): LNHDA, SQIVND (reference sequence). V was trimmed by 5 bases and J by 7 bases, leaving 9 bases between them. Sequencing was performed with immunoSEQ multiplex PCR; in TCRdb, only in-frame clones are kept and a portion is missing. The sample holds 150,000 to 200,000 clones, about 88% seen once. This rearrangement joins TRBV19 to TRBJ2-1; a weak D match, TRBD2 (6 bases). This sequence originates from an adult who received the AZD1222 COVID-19 vaccine. Sequencing was performed on peripheral blood, taken 28 days after the second AZD1222 dose. The CDR3 region is CASSQGRNEQFF. CDR3 sequence (DNA): TGTGCCAGTAGTCAAGGGAGGAATGAGCAGTTCTTC. Full variable domain (outside the CDR3, taken from reference TRBV19 and TRBJ2-1): DGGITQSPKYLFRKEGQNVTLSCEQNLNHDAMYWYRQDPGQGLRLIYYSQIVNDFQKGDIAEGYSVSREKKESFPLTVTSAQKNPTAFYLCASSQGRNEQFFGPGTRLTVL.